This TCR beta chain was found in a study of identical twins (dated by TCRdb to about 2016). Study-wide context: TCR alpha and beta repertoires from monozygotic twins, unrelated adults of various ages and cord blood were deep-sequenced to test whether fetal clonotypes persist. To rule out contamination, replicate twin experiments were performed at different times with different library preparation protocols. The investigation overall reported the following: Because the same donors could not be followed over many years, the conclusions relied on cross-sectional statistical analysis. In beta out-of-frame sequences, excess twin sharing was weaker, because having fewer shared sequences lowered the signal-to-noise ratio. Compared with coincidental sharing between unrelated individuals, an excess of low generation-probability sequences was observed among out-of-frame TCR alpha sequences shared between twins. Out-of-frame TCR alpha sharing in monozygotic twins was systematically underestimated by recombination models, whereas sharing between unrelated individuals was in agreement with the recombination models. Invariant T cells such as MAIT and iNKT could partly confound zero-insertion analyses, although diverse VJ usage argued against such confounding for most clonotypes. Fewer insertions were carried by abundant cord blood beta clonotypes, a similar but weaker trend appeared in young adult naive repertoires, and no such trend appeared in memory repertoires.

Taken from the germline V gene, the CDR1 and CDR2 loops are SGHTA and FQGNSA. Including cysteine and phenylalanine, the CDR3 has 14 amino acids. The DNA shown is the 42-base CDR3, in frame from base 1. The V and J ends are trimmed by 1 base and 6 bases, leaving 9 bases between them. Every donor was a healthy Caucasian. Using Miltenyi CD45RO+ enrichment and human naive T-cell isolation kits, memory (CD45RO+) and naive T cells were isolated from PBMC. Library generation was performed with 5' RACE. TCRdb records Illumina HiSeq 2000 as the sequencer. Template switching introduced a universal primer binding site; the final cDNA contained a unique molecular identifier, enabling accurate counting of TCR cDNA molecules. First-strand cDNA for TCR alpha and beta chains was synthesized from specific primers in the conserved constant-segment region. Each cDNA library was double barcoded, with a SMART-Mk sample barcode plus Illumina barcodes, to control for contamination. TruSeq adapter sequences, together with Illumina sample barcodes, were added in two successive PCR steps. The Illumina HiSeq platform was used with custom primers to sequence TCR alpha and beta cDNA libraries. The authors processed their data as follows. Unique molecular identifiers were extracted from raw reads with MiGEC, and CDR3 positions were determined with MiXCR. For each individual, recombination models were inferred using an EM algorithm with the repgenHMM and IGoR tools. The analysis of shared clonotypes was done with the tcR package in R, with sharing normalized by the product of cloneset sizes. To study raw recombination free of thymic and clonal selection effects, out-of-frame nonproductive sequences were analyzed. TCRdb redid the processing of the public reads, applying fastp at Q25 and MiXCR, and retained in-frame beta chains. Entries that share a CDR3 protein sequence are merged under the most common genes and DNA. These V and J calls derive from TCRdb rather than the authors' analysis. This sample comprises around 200,000 distinct CDR3 sequences, over 8% of them detected only once. The ten largest clones add up to about 5.5% of the sample.

On this clonotype itself: Its specific antigen is unknown. No per-base quality is available; no much larger clone lies one base away.

Recombination joined TRBV7-2 with TRBJ2-2; the D region possibly corresponds to TRBD1 (6 bases align). This TCR came from a woman aged 18-29 years in good health. The sample consisted of memory (CD45RO+) T cells sorted from blood. In light of the paper, this sample's cell subset or site label describes: CD45RO+ enriched T cells. The sequenced DNA is TGTGCCAGCAGCTTAGGGACAGCAGCCGGGGAGCTGTTTTTT. Its translation reads: CASSLGTAAGELFF. Beyond the CDR3, the reference TRBV7-2 and TRBJ2-2 genes provide the residues; the full variable domain reads: GAGVSQSPSNKVTEKGKDVELRCDPISGHTALYWYRQSLGQGLEFLIYFQGNSAPDKSGLPSDRFSAERTGGSVSTLTIQRTQQEDSAVYLCASSLGTAAGELFFGEGSRLTVL.